The clone carrying this T cell receptor beta chain was detected a few times. Its specificity is unknown. The entry originates in a study of OX40 agonist ivuxolimab in advanced cancers. About the study: Mean age about 60 years, range roughly 20 to 85; 82.7% male. Regarding the study as a whole: Doses of 0.1 to 3.0 mg/kg were accompanied by clonal expansion of CD4+ and CD8+ blood T cells by week 6.

The ends were cut back, 3 bases at V and 0 bases at J, with 10 bases in the middle. Germline-derived CDR1 and CDR2 are SQVTM and ANQGSEA. CDR3 length: 14 residues. Assay used: immunoSEQ multiplex PCR; TCRdb lists only in-frame clones, some missing. The sample shows about 30,000 clones, 80% to 95% of them seen only once. The receptor's source is an adult with an advanced solid tumor such as melanoma, head and neck, liver or kidney cancer. The chain is built from TRBV29-1 and TRBJ2-3; D is perhaps TRBD1 (5 bases). The specimen comprised CD4+ or CD8+ T cells sorted from blood, sampled in a trial of the OX40 agonist ivuxolimab. In DNA, the CDR3 is TGCAGCGTTGACACAGGCAGTAGCACAGATACGCAGTATTTT. This gives the protein CSVDTGSSTDTQYF.